The 4 T cell receptor beta chains presented below share a single source sample, sequenced in a study of a mutant IDH1 vaccine in newly diagnosed glioma. Time point of the sample: baseline, week 1 (first vaccination visit). Treatment noted: pre-vaccination baseline after standard-of-care therapy. The assay was immunoSEQ multiplex PCR, and TCRdb's table has in-frame clones only and misses some. This sample has some 50,000 clones, with 86% found just once. The sequencing here drew on PBMCs, taken from a glioma patient treated with radiotherapy, temozolomide or both. The receptors shown here come from a man aged 40-49 years with glioma.

The chain recombines TRBV4-2 with TRBJ2-7, with 13 bases fitting TRBD2. The CDR3 extends over 17 amino acids. The trim removed 4 bases at V and 4 bases at J, leaving 10 bases unmatched. Germline V gene sequence: CDR1 LGHNA, CDR2 YNFKEQ. The CDR3: CASSPPGGLAGEYEQYF. In nucleotides, the CDR3 is TGTGCCAGCAGCCCCCCCGGAGGACTAGCGGGAGAATACGAGCAGTACTTC.

This chain links TRBV18 with TRBJ2-4, with 9 bases aligning to TRBD1. The V segment lost 2 bases and the J segment 7 bases; nucleotides outside the gene matches: 9. Germline V CDR1 and CDR2: KGHSH, LQKENI. The CDR3 spans 16 residues. CDR3: CASSPAGTGLSNIQYF. The CDR3 DNA follows: TGTGCCAGCTCACCAGCCGGGACAGGGTTAAGTAACATTCAGTACTTC.

This clone turned up a few times. The rearrangement joins TRBV28 to TRBJ1-2, with 9 bases aligning to TRBD1. CDR3 length equals 14 residues. Germline assignment: CDR1 MDHEN and CDR2 SYDVKM. V dropped 6 bases and J dropped 4; count of bases not matched to a gene: 6. CDR3 nucleotide sequence: TGTGCCAGCAGGACAGGGGGTCTGATCTATGGCTACACCTTC. Translating gives CASRTGGLIYGYTF.

The chain is built from TRBV18 and TRBJ1-5, with D unresolved. Germline CDR1 KGHSH, CDR2 LQKENI. The CDR3 contains 14 residues. Between the trimmed V and J ends, which lost 2 bases and 2 bases, there was a span of 7 bases. The CDR3 bases are TGTGCCAGCTCACCAAGGACCGGCAATCAGCCCCAGCATTTT. The encoded protein is CASSPRTGNQPQHF.